This T cell receptor beta chain was sequenced for a study of Ad26.COV2.S vaccination and SARS-CoV-2 variants. Treatment here: some 20 received Ad26.COV2.S at low or high dose, single or two shots; 5 received placebo; per-sample allocation not given. Material that was analyzed had been drawn on day 63 after the first vaccine or placebo injection. Immunization relied on an Ad26 vector, which expressed Wuhan-strain SARS-CoV-2 spike. TCRdb's copy holds only in-frame clones and misses some; the assay was immunoSEQ multiplex PCR. The top ten clones hold under 2% of a sample with 350,000 to 450,000 clones, approximately 90% of them seen once. CDR1 is SGHTA, CDR2 FQGNSA, per germline. CDR3 length equals 17 residues. J gave up 3 bases and V 4 bases, and 8 bases lay outside the gene matches.

The origin of this receptor is a person between 18 and 59 years old who received the Ad26.COV2.S COVID-19 vaccine or a placebo. This material consisted of peripheral blood, taken in a trial of Ad26.COV2.S vaccine versus placebo. This chain uses TRBV7-2 with TRBJ2-5; 13 nucleotides align to TRBD2. The CDR3 sequence is CASSWRQLAGGKETQYF. The CDR3 nucleotides are TGTGCCAGCAGCTGGCGACAACTAGCGGGGGGGAAAGAGACCCAGTACTTC.